This T cell receptor beta chain was documented in a study of T cell changes during pregnancy in multiple sclerosis. Sequencing used immunoSEQ multiplex PCR; TCRdb keeps in-frame clones, though not all of them. The table has under 35,000 clones, 90% seen once; the top ten hold about 0.5%. Germline V lookup: CDR1 MNHEY, CDR2 SVGAGI. This CDR3 region has 14 residues. V lost 0 bases and J 7 bases, leaving 12 bases between the germline ends. V and J are TRBV6-5 and TRBJ1-2; perhaps TRBD1 as D (5 bases). The source material was CD4+ T cells from peripheral blood mononuclear cells, sampled in the third trimester of pregnancy. The clonotype was recovered from a female donor in good health, enrolled as a control in a pregnancy study. CDR3 DNA: TGTGCCAGCAGTTACTCCGGCGGGAGGGGTGGCTACACCTTC. Protein product: CASSYSGGRGGYTF.